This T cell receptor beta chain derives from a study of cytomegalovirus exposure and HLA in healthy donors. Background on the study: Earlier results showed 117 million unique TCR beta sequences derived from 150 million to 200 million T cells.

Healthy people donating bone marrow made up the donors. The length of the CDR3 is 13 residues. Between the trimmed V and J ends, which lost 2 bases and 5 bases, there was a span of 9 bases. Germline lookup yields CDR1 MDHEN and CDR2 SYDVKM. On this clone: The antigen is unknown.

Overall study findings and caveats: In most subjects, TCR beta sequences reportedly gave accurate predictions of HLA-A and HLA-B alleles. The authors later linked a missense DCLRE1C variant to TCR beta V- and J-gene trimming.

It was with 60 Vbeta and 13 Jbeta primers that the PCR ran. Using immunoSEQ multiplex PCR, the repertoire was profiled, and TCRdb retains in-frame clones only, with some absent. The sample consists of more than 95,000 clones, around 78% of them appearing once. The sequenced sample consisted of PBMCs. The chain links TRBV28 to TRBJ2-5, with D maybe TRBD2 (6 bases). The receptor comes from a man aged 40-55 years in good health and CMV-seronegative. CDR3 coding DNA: TGTGCCAGCAGTTTAGGGGGGATGGAGACCCAGTACTTC. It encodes CASSLGGMETQYF.